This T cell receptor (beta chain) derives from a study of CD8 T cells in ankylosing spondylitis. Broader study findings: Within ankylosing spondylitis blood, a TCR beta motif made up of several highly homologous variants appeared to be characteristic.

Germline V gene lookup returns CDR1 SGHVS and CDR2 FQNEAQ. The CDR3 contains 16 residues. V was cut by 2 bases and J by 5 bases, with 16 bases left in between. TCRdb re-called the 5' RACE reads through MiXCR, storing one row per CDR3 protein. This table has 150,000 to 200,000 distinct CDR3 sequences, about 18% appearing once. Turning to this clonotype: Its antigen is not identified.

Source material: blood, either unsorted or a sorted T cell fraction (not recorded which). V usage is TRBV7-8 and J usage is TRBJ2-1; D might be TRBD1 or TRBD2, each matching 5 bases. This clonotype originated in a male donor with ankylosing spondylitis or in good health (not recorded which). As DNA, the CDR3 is TGTGCCAGCAGCTTATCCTGGTCCGGGGCAAACAATGAGCAGTTCTTC. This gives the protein CASSLSWSGANNEQFF.